Listed below are T cell receptor beta chains from one sample, sequenced in a study of shared clonotypes between healthy human individuals. Libraries were prepared by immunoSEQ multiplex PCR; TCRdb keeps only in-frame clonotypes and omits some of them. Here the sample spans over 850,000 clones, 70% to 80% being singletons. Input material: memory CD4+ T cells from PBMCs. The receptor set was obtained from a man between 18 and 35 years old in good health. Some clones in this sample may be carry-over from other donors' samples. Both conserved end residues are trimmed from each CDR3.

J: TRBJ2-3; V: TRBV11-2; CDR3: ASSKFAGSTDTQY
J: TRBJ2-7; V: TRBV6-6; CDR3: ASSSGLPPYEQY
J: TRBJ1-5; V: TRBV16; CDR3: ASSHSGQGRHQPQH
J: TRBJ1-2; V: TRBV27; CDR3: ASRKGQGGGYGYT
J: TRBJ2-5; V: TRBV19; CDR3: ASSKDRQETQY
J: TRBJ2-5; V: TRBV6-5; CDR3: ASREQGKETQY
J: TRBJ2-7; V: TRBV5-1; CDR3: ASSLDLRQGPSYEQY
J: TRBJ1-3; V: TRBV6-1; CDR3: ASSGGRSSGNTIY
J: TRBJ2-5; V: TRBV2; CDR3: ASSVGLADSETQY
J: TRBJ2-2; V: TRBV28; CDR3: ASSPVERNTGELF
J: TRBJ1-3; V: TRBV28; CDR3: ASGRGFSRNTIY
J: TRBJ2-4; V: TRBV6-9; CDR3: ASREWGIQY
J: TRBJ2-7; V: TRBV28; CDR3: ASSFQGGSYEQY
J: TRBJ2-3; V: TRBV6-1; CDR3: ASSPGPASTDTQY
J: TRBJ2-2; V: TRBV9; CDR3: ASSVAPGWVAGELF
J: TRBJ2-2; V: TRBV4-3; CDR3: ASSQDNWDRDHTGELF
J: TRBJ1-2; V: TRBV5-1; CDR3: ASSLRQGSYT
J: TRBJ2-3; V: TRBV5-1; CDR3: ASSDGSSFADTQY
J: TRBJ2-3; V: TRBV29-1; CDR3: SVGPNSGITDTQY
J: TRBJ2-1; V: TRBV7-9; CDR3: ASSPIFRDTNANEQF
J: TRBJ2-5; V: TRBV6-6; CDR3: ASRSKTGGAGQTQY
J: TRBJ2-7; V: TRBV10-2; CDR3: ASSGLSGDSLNYEQY
J: TRBJ2-7; V: TRBV7-8; CDR3: ASSSAPQGPYEQY
J: TRBJ1-3; V: TRBV2; CDR3: ASSAGMGGNTIY
J: TRBJ2-7; V: TRBV28; CDR3: ASTREGDEQY
J: TRBJ2-1; V: TRBV7-9; CDR3: ASSLEGVGDNEQF